This T cell receptor beta chain was captured in a study of T cells after yellow fever vaccination. Findings of the study overall: Abundant bulk-derived clonotypes could contaminate FACS-sorted repertoires.

TCRdb reanalysed the 5' RACE reads using MiXCR and keeps one entry per CDR3 protein. The table records approximately 580,000 distinct CDR3 sequences, about a sixth of them present only once. This clonotype has only a few counts. Its antigen is not known. The receptor comes from a man younger than 30 who received the YFV17D yellow fever vaccine. The sample in question was PBMCs, obtained 5 to 6 days after the first yellow fever vaccination.

Here the CDR3 reads CASRSGAVYTEAFF. The DNA for the CDR3 is TGTGCCAGCAGATCGGGGGCAGTGTACACTGAAGCTTTCTTT. J is TRBJ1-1 and V is TRBV27, with D possibly being TRBD1 (6 bases). CDR3 length: 14 amino acids. Germline loops: CDR1 MNHEY, CDR2 SMNVEV (reference sequence). V gave up 6 bases and J gave up 3 bases, with 14 bases separating them.